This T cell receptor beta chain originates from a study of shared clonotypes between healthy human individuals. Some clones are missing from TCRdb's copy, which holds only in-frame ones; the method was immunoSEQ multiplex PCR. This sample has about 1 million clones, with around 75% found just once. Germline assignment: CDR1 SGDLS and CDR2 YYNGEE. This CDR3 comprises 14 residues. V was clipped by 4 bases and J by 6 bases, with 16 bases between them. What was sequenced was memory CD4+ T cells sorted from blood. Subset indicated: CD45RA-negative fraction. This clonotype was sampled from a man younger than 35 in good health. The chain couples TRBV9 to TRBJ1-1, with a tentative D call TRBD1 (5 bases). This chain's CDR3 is CASSPSSGGAEAFF. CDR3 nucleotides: TGTGCCAGCAGCCCCTCCTCTGGGGGGGCTGAAGCTTTCTTT.